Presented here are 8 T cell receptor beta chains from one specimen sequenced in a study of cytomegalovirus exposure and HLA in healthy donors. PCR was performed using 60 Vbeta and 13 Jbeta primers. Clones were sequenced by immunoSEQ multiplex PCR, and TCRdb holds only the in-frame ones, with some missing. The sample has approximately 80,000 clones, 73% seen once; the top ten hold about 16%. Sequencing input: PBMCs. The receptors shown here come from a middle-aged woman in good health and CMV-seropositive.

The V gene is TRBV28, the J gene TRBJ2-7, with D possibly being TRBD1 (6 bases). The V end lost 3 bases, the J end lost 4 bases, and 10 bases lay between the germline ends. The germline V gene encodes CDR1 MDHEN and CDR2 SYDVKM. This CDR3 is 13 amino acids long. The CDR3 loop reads CASSFSQGYEQYF. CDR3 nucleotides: TGTGCCAGCAGTTTCTCCCAGGGGTACGAGCAGTACTTC.

CDR3: CSVGDGYEQYF. The DNA for the CDR3 is TGCAGCGTAGGCGACGGGTACGAGCAGTACTTC. The chain uses TRBV29-1 and TRBJ2-7; no firm D call. This CDR3 is built from 11 residues. Per the germline V gene, CDR1 is SQVTM and CDR2 is ANQGSEA. Trimming removed 6 bases from V and 4 bases from J, with 10 bases in between.

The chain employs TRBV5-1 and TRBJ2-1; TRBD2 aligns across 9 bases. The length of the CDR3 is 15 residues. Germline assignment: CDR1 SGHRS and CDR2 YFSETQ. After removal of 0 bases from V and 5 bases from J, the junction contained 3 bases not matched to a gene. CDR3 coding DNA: TGCGCCAGCAGCTTGGTCCTAGCGGGAAACAATGAGCAGTTCTTC. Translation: CASSLVLAGNNEQFF.

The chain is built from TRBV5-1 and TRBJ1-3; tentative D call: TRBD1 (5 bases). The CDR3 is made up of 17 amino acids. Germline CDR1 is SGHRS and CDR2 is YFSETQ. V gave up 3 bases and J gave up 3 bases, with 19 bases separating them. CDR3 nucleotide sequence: TGCGCCAGCAGCTGGACCGGGCAGGGAATGGATGGAAACACCATATATTTT. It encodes CASSWTGQGMDGNTIYF.

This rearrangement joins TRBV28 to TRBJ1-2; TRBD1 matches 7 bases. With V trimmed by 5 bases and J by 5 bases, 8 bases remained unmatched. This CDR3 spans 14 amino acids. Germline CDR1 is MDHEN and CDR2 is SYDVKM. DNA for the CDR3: TGTGCCAGCAGTCGACAGGGATCCTTATATGGCTACACCTTC. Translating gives CASSRQGSLYGYTF.

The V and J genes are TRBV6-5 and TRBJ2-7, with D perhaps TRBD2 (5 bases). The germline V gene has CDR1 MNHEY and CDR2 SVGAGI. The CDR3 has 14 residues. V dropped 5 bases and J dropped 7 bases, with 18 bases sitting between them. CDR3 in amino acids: CASSAGRTPGEQYF. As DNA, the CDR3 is TGTGCCAGCAGTGCAGGAAGGACCCCGGGGGAGCAGTACTTC.

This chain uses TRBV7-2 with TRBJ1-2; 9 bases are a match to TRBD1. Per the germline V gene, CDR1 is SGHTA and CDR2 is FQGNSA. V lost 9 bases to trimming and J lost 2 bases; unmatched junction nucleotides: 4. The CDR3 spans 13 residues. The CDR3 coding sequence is TGTGCCAGTCGGGACAGGGTAAACTATGGCTACACCTTC. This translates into CASRDRVNYGYTF.

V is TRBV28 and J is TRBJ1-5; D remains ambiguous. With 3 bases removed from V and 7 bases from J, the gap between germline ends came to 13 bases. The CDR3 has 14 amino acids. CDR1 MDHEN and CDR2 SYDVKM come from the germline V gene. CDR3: CASSLRGIRQPQHF. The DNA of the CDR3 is TGTGCCAGCAGTTTGAGAGGGATCAGGCAGCCCCAGCATTTT.